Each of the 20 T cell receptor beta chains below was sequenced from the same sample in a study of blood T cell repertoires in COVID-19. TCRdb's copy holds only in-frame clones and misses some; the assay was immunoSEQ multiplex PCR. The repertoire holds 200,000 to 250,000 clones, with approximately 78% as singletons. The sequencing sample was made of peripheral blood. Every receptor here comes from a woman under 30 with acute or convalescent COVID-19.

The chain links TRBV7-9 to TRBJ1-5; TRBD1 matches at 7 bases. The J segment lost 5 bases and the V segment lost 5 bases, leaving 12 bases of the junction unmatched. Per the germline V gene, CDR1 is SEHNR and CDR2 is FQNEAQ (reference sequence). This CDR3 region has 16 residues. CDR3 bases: TGTGCCAGCAGCCACGCTGTGACAGGGATTGATCAGCCCCAGCATTTT. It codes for CASSHAVTGIDQPQHF.

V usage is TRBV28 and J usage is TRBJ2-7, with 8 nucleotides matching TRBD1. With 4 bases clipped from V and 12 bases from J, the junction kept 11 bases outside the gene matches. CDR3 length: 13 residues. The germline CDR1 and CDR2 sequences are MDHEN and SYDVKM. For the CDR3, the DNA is TGTGCCAGCAGTTACCGGACAGGGCATGGGGGGTACTTC. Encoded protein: CASSYRTGHGGYF.

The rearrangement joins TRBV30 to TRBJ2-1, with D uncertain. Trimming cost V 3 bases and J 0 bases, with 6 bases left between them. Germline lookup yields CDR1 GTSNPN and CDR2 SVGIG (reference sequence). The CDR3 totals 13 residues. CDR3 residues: CAWSYYSYNEQFF. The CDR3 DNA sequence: TGTGCCTGGAGCTACTACTCCTACAATGAGCAGTTCTTC.

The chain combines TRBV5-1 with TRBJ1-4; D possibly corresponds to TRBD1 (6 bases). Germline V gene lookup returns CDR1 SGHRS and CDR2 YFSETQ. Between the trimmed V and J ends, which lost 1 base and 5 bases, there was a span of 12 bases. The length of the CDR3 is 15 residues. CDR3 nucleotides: TGCGCCAGCAGCTTGCTAGGGACACTGAATGAAAAACTGTTTTTT. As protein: CASSLLGTLNEKLFF. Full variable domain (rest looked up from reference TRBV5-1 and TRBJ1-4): KAGVTQTPRYLIKTRGQQVTLSCSPISGHRSVSWYQQTPGQGLQFLFEYFSETQRNKGNFPGRFSGRQFSNSRSEMNVSTLELGDSALYLCASSLLGTLNEKLFFGSGTQLSVL.

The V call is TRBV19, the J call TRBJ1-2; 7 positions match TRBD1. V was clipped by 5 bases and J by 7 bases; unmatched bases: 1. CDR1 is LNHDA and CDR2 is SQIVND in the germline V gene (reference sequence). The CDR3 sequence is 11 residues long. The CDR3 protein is CASSHRGGYTF. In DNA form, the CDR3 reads TGTGCCAGTAGTCACAGGGGTGGCTACACCTTC.

The CDR3 reads CASSLGRDRALKTEAFF. The CDR3 DNA reads as TGCGCCAGCAGCTTGGGACGGGACAGGGCCCTCAAGACTGAAGCTTTCTTT. The chain couples TRBV5-1 to TRBJ1-1; 9 bases map to TRBD1. The V and J ends lost 0 bases and 5 bases, in that order; junction bases with no gene match: 11. Germline lookup yields CDR1 SGHRS and CDR2 YFSETQ. This CDR3 is 17 amino acids long.

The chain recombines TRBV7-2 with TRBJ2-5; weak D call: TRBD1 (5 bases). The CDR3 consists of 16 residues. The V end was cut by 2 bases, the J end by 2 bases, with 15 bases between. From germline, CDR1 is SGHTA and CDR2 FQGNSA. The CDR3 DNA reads TGTGCCAGCAGCTTACGCCCAGGGCTAGGACAAGAGACCCAGTACTTC. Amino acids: CASSLRPGLGQETQYF.

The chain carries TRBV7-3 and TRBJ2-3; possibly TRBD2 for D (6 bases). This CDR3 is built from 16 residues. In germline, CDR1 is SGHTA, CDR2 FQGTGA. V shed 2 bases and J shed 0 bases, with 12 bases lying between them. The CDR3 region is CASSLWGSGSTDTQYF. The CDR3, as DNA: TGTGCCAGCAGCTTATGGGGTAGCGGTAGCACAGATACGCAGTATTTT.

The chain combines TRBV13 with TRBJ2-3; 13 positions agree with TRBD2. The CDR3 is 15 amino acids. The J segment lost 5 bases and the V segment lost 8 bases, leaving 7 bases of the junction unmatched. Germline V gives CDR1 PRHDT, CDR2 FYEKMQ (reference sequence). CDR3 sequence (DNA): TGTGCCAGCCGTGGGACTAGCGGGACTGTAGATACGCAGTATTTT. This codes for CASRGTSGTVDTQYF. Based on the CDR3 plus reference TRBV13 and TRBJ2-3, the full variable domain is AAGVIQSPRHLIKEKRETATLKCYPIPRHDTVYWYQQGPGQDPQFLISFYEKMQSDKGSIPDRFSAQQFSDYHSELNMSSLELGDSALYFCASRGTSGTVDTQYFGPGTRLTVL.

CDR3 sequence reads: CASSLASGGGETQYF. The CDR3 DNA follows: TGTGCCAGCAGCTTAGCGAGCGGGGGCGGGGAGACCCAGTACTTC. V and J are TRBV7-2 and TRBJ2-5, with 8 bases matching TRBD2. V lost 0 bases and J lost 5; bases outside the gene matches: 5. The CDR3 sequence is 15 residues long. The germline V gene has CDR1 SGHTA and CDR2 FQGNSA. Full variable domain (missing parts from reference TRBV7-2 and TRBJ2-5): GAGVSQSPSNKVTEKGKDVELRCDPISGHTALYWYRQSLGQGLEFLIYFQGNSAPDKSGLPSDRFSAERTGGSVSTLTIQRTQQEDSAVYLCASSLASGGGETQYFGPGTRLLVL.

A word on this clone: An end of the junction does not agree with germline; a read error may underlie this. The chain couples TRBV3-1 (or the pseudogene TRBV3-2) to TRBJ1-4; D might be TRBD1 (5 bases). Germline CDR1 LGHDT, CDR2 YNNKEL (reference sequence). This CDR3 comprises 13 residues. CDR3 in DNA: TGTGCCAGCAGCCAAGAGGTCAAGGGGCCCTTTTCATTT. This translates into CASSQEVKGPFSF.

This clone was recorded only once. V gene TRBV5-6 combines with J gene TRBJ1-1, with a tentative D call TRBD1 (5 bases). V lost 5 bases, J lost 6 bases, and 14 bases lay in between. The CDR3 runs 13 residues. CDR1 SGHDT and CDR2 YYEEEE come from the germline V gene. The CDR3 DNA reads TGTGCCAGCAGTCAACCTGGGGGGGCTGAAGCTTTCTTT. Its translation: CASSQPGGAEAFF.

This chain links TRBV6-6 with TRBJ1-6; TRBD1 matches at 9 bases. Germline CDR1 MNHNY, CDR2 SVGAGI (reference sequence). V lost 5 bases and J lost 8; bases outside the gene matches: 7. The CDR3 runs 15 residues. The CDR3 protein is CASSGPGQGDSPLHF. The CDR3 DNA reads TGTGCCAGCAGTGGGCCGGGACAGGGAGATTCACCCCTCCACTTT.

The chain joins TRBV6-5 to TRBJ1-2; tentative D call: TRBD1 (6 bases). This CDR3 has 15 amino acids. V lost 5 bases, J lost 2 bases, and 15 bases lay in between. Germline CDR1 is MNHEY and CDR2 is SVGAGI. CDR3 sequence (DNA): TGTGCCAGCAGTCACCCATTGACAGGAAACTATGGCTACACCTTC. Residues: CASSHPLTGNYGYTF.

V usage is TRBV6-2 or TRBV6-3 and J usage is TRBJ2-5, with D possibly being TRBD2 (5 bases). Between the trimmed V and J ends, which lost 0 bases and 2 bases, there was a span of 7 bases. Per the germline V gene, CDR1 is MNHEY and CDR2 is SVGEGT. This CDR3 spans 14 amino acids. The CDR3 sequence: CASSYSGEQETQYF. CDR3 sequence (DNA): TGTGCCAGCAGTTACTCGGGAGAGCAAGAGACCCAGTACTTC.

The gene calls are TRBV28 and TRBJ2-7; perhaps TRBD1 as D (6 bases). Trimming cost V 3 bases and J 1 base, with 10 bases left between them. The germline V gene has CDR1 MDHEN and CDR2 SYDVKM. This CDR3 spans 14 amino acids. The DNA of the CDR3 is TGTGCCAGCAGTTTTAGGCAGGGGTCCTACGAGCAGTACTTC. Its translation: CASSFRQGSYEQYF.

CDR3 loop: CASSLAGLTNEKLFF. CDR3 DNA: TGTGCCAGCAGCTTGGCAGGGCTAACTAATGAAAAACTGTTTTTT. This sequence joins TRBV7-9 and TRBJ1-4; perhaps TRBD1 as D (5 bases). Trimming shortened V by 3 bases and J by 1 base, and 9 bases separated the two germline ends. CDR3 length equals 15 residues. Germline CDR1 and CDR2: SEHNR and FQNEAQ (reference sequence).

The CDR3 coding sequence is TGTGCCAGCAGTGACCCGGGACTAGCGGGGCCCACAGATACGCAGTATTTT. Protein: CASSDPGLAGPTDTQYF. The chain employs TRBV28 and TRBJ2-3, with TRBD2 identical over 13 bases. This CDR3 spans 17 amino acids. Germline trimming cut 5 bases from V and 2 bases from J; bases unmatched to any gene: 7. Germline CDR1 is MDHEN and CDR2 is SYDVKM.

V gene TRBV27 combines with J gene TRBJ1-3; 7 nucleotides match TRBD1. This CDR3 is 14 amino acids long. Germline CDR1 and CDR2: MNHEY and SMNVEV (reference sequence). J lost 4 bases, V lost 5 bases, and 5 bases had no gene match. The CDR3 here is CASSPTGVGNTIYF. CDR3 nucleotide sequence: TGTGCCAGCAGTCCAACAGGGGTCGGAAACACCATATATTTT.

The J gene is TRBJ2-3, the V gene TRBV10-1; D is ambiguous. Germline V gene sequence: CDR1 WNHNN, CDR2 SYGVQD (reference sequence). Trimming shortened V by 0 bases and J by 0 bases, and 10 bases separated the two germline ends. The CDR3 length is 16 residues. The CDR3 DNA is TGCGCCAGCAGTGAGTCGAACGGGTATAGCACAGATACGCAGTATTTT. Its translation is CASSESNGYSTDTQYF.